This TCR beta chain was recovered during a study of shared clonotypes between healthy human individuals. Notes on the study in general: Clonotypes shared by all four donors outscored non-shared clonotypes in generation probability.

Points on this clone: Its antigen remains unknown.

Donors comprised only Caucasian adults living in Nashville, Tennessee. Original handling: Filtering of immunoSEQ junctional sequences could not match full-length read filtering. Data came from immunoSEQ multiplex PCR; TCRdb stores just in-frame clones and leaves some out. V, J and clone size are taken as reported in that table, and D and trimming were inferred from the DNA itself. The repertoire has a few million clones, 80% to 95% of them found once; the top ten carry 0.35% to 0.45%. V shed 4 bases and J shed 0 bases, with 10 bases lying between them. The length of the CDR3 is 14 residues. CDR1 is KGHSH and CDR2 is LQKENI in the germline V gene.

Input material: naive CD4+ T cells from PBMCs. Subset indicated: CD45RA+ positively selected. The TCR was taken from a man aged 18 to 30 in good health. Some clones in this sample may be carry-over from other donors' samples. The rearrangement links TRBV18 to TRBJ2-7; D unresolved. The CDR3 nucleotides read TGTGCCAGCTCACATGGTCGGAGCTCCTACGAGCAGTACTTC. This codes for CASSHGRSSYEQYF. The full variable domain, in which reference TRBV18 and TRBJ2-7 provide the parts outside the CDR3, is NAGVMQNPRHLVRRRGQEARLRCSPMKGHSHVYWYRQLPEEGLKFMVYLQKENIIDESGMPKERFSAEFPKEGPSILRIQQVVRGDSAAYFCASSHGRSSYEQYFGPGTRLTVT.